Following are 21 T cell receptor beta chains from one sample sequenced in a study of OX40 agonist ivuxolimab in advanced cancers. Profiling relied on immunoSEQ multiplex PCR, and the TCRdb table lists in-frame clones only, not all of them. The sample lists about 65,000 clones, roughly 80% seen once, with 1.9% in the top ten. Source: CD4+ or CD8+ T cells sorted from blood, taken in a trial of the OX40 agonist ivuxolimab. Receptors were obtained from an adult with an advanced solid tumor such as melanoma, head and neck, liver or kidney cancer.

This chain links TRBV6-1 with TRBJ1-1, with D uncertain. The CDR3 is made up of 11 amino acids. Germline CDR1 is MNHNS and CDR2 is SASEGT. With 11 bases removed from V and 5 bases from J, the gap between germline ends came to 12 bases. The CDR3 DNA sequence: TGTGCCGGATCCCTGAGGACTGAAGCTTTCTTT. It encodes CAGSLRTEAFF.

J is TRBJ2-2 and V is TRBV30; no clear D. Per germline, CDR1 GTSNPN and CDR2 SVGIG (reference sequence). Between the trimmed V and J ends, which lost 5 bases and 1 base, there was a span of 17 bases. CDR3 length: 16 amino acids. CDR3 sequence reads: CAWSAPGHGNTGELFF. The CDR3, as DNA: TGTGCCTGGTCAGCCCCGGGTCACGGGAACACCGGGGAGCTGTTTTTT.

CDR3 nucleotide sequence: TGCGCCAGCAGCTTCGATTTAGCGGGAGGGTACAATGAGCAGTTCTTC. This sequence encodes CASSFDLAGGYNEQFF. The chain uses TRBV5-1 and TRBJ2-1, with 11 bases that match TRBD2. Germline V CDR1 and CDR2: SGHRS, YFSETQ. The CDR3 is 16 amino acids. V shed 2 bases, J shed 4 bases, and the junction held 5 bases outside the gene matches.

The V gene is TRBV6-5, the J gene TRBJ2-7, with 10 bases fitting TRBD2. V shed 5 bases, J shed 2 bases, and the junction held 3 bases outside the gene matches. This CDR3 spans 14 amino acids. The germline gives CDR1 MNHEY, CDR2 SVGAGI. Here the CDR3 DNA reads TGTGCCAGCAGTCCTAGCGGGGGTACCTACGAGCAGTACTTC. It is translated as CASSPSGGTYEQYF.

The rearrangement joins TRBV11-3 to TRBJ2-1; D is undetermined. Looked up from germline, CDR1 is SGHNT and CDR2 is YENEEA. The CDR3 has 16 residues. Trimming removed 2 bases from V and 0 bases from J, with 11 bases in between. As DNA, the CDR3 is TGTGCCAGCAGCTTATTCATGGACGCCTCCTACAATGAGCAGTTCTTC. Its protein product is CASSLFMDASYNEQFF. Together with reference TRBV11-3 and TRBJ2-1, the CDR3 gives the full variable domain: EAGVVQSPRYKIIEKKQPVAFWCNPISGHNTLYWYLQNLGQGPELLIRYENEEAVDDSQLPKDRFSAERLKGVDSTLKIQPAELGDSAVYLCASSLFMDASYNEQFFGPGTRLTVL.

V is TRBV29-1 and J is TRBJ1-6; a weak D match, TRBD1 (5 bases). The CDR3 covers 13 residues. The V end lost 4 bases, the J end lost 6 bases, and 10 bases lay between the germline ends. CDR1 is SQVTM, CDR2 ANQGSEA, per germline. Written as DNA, the CDR3 is TGCAGCGTTGGTGACAGCGTTAATTCACCCCTCCACTTT. Encoded protein: CSVGDSVNSPLHF.

J is TRBJ2-3 and V is TRBV5-6; D remains ambiguous. This CDR3 region has 14 residues. Germline V gives CDR1 SGHDT, CDR2 YYEEEE. V lost 0 bases to trimming and J lost 5 bases, with 10 bases between them. The CDR3 DNA is TGTGCCAGCAGCTTGGCCGGATACGGAGATACGCAGTATTTT. This translates into CASSLAGYGDTQYF.

This chain links TRBV18 with TRBJ1-6, with 9 positions matching TRBD1. This CDR3 has 16 amino acids. V was clipped by 2 bases and J by 7 bases; unmatched bases: 6. The germline V gene has CDR1 KGHSH and CDR2 LQKENI. Here the CDR3 DNA reads TGTGCCAGCTCACCAGTTTACGGACAGGGGAATTCACCCCTCCACTTT. This encodes CASSPVYGQGNSPLHF.

The chain links TRBV7-2 to TRBJ2-7; no clear D. The V gene's germline CDR1 is SGHTA and CDR2 FQGNSA. CDR3 length equals 13 residues. V gave up 5 bases and J gave up 1 base, with 9 bases separating them. In DNA form, the CDR3 reads TGTGCCAGCAGCCTACTTGGGTCCTACGAGCAGTACTTC. It yields the protein CASSLLGSYEQYF.

This clone was detected a few times. The V gene is TRBV5-1, the J gene TRBJ2-5; 11 nucleotides line up with TRBD2. Germline V gene sequence: CDR1 SGHRS, CDR2 YFSETQ. CDR3 length equals 15 residues. With 4 bases clipped from V and 4 bases from J, the junction kept 6 bases outside the gene matches. CDR3 loop: CASSQLAGVGETQYF. CDR3 DNA sequence: TGCGCCAGCAGCCAACTAGCGGGAGTAGGAGAGACCCAGTACTTC.

The chain links TRBV27 to TRBJ2-3; no reliable D call. The CDR3 is 15 residues long. CDR1 and CDR2 from the germline V gene are MNHEY and SMNVEV (reference sequence). V was pared by 3 bases and J by 4 bases, with 14 bases between. This CDR3 is CASSFSPLTADTQYF. For the CDR3, the DNA is TGTGCCAGCAGTTTTTCCCCACTAACAGCAGATACGCAGTATTTT.

In its sample, this clone was seen a few times. The chain links TRBV6-5 to TRBJ1-2; D is perhaps TRBD1 (5 bases). Germline loops: CDR1 MNHEY, CDR2 SVGAGI. Between the trimmed V and J ends, which lost 2 bases and 3 bases, there was a span of 7 bases. This CDR3 is built from 13 residues. CDR3 nucleotides: TGTGCCAGCAGTTACGACAGACACTATGGCTACACCTTC. Its protein product is CASSYDRHYGYTF.

This clone was found a few times. The chain combines TRBV5-1 with TRBJ1-1; tentative D call: TRBD1 (6 bases). Germline-derived CDR1 and CDR2 are SGHRS and YFSETQ. The V and J ends lost 4 bases and 6 bases respectively, with 16 bases between them. This CDR3 comprises 14 residues. The CDR3 bases are TGCGCCAGCAGCAGGGGGACGGCGCCTTCTGAAGCTTTCTTT. The encoded protein is CASSRGTAPSEAFF.

The J gene is TRBJ1-2, the V gene TRBV29-1; D is possibly TRBD1 (6 bases). There are 13 residues in the CDR3. CDR1 is SQVTM and CDR2 is ANQGSEA in the germline V gene. The V end was cut by 5 bases, the J end by 4 bases, with 14 bases between. CDR3 region: CSVLGGYGYGYTF. For the CDR3, the DNA is TGCAGCGTTTTAGGGGGGTACGGCTATGGCTACACCTTC.

The gene calls are TRBV21-1 and TRBJ1-2; the table gives TRBD1 as D, unverified against the DNA. TRBV21-1 is described as a pseudogene. The CDR3 consists of 16 residues. The CDR3 loop is CASSKRVRGQSYGYTF. The DNA of the CDR3 is TGTGCCAGCAGCAAACGGGTAAGGGGGCAGAGCTATGGCTACACCTTC.

This clone was observed a few times. This chain uses TRBV27 with TRBJ2-7; 9 nucleotides align to TRBD1. The CDR3 consists of 16 residues. CDR1 is MNHEY and CDR2 is SMNVEV in the germline V gene (reference sequence). The V and J ends lost 5 bases and 3 bases, in that order; junction bases with no gene match: 11. CDR3 DNA sequence: TGTGCCAGCAGTCCCCAACAGGGGGCGATTCGCTACGAGCAGTACTTC. As protein: CASSPQQGAIRYEQYF.

The chain links TRBV4-1 to TRBJ2-1, with TRBD2 identical over 10 bases. The germline V gene has CDR1 MGHRA and CDR2 YSYEKL. V lost 4 bases, J lost 8 bases, and 5 bases stayed unmatched. The CDR3 covers 14 residues. The CDR3 reads CASSREREGDEQFF. CDR3 nucleotide sequence: TGCGCCAGCAGCCGCGAGCGGGAGGGCGATGAGCAGTTCTTC.

This chain links TRBV28 with TRBJ1-2, with a tentative D call TRBD1 (6 bases). The V gene's germline CDR1 is MDHEN and CDR2 SYDVKM. V lost 7 bases and J lost 2, with 17 bases in between. The CDR3 extends over 15 amino acids. The CDR3: CASMGLGGLNYGYTF. CDR3 nucleotides: TGTGCCAGCATGGGCCTAGGGGGATTAAACTATGGCTACACCTTC.

The chain uses TRBV9 and TRBJ1-2, with D unclear. The CDR3 length is 14 residues. Deletions cut 4 bases from V and 2 bases from J, with 12 bases between. Germline loops: CDR1 SGDLS, CDR2 YYNGEE. Written as DNA, the CDR3 is TGTGCCAGCAGCACCACCGGGCACAACTATGGCTACACCTTC. Amino acid sequence: CASSTTGHNYGYTF.

The rearrangement uses TRBV4-1 and TRBJ2-4, with D perhaps TRBD2 (5 bases). Between the trimmed V and J ends, which lost 1 base and 3 bases, there was a span of 10 bases. Germline V lookup: CDR1 MGHRA, CDR2 YSYEKL. The CDR3 has 15 amino acids. The CDR3 protein is CASSQARDGKNIQYF. CDR3 DNA: TGCGCCAGCAGCCAAGCACGGGATGGCAAAAACATTCAGTACTTC.

The CDR3 DNA follows: TGTGCCATCAGTGAGTCGAGGAAGGGGAGCTATGGCTACACCTTC. Protein product: CAISESRKGSYGYTF. This chain joins TRBV10-3 and TRBJ1-2; D perhaps matches TRBD1 (5 bases). Between the trimmed V and J ends, which lost 0 bases and 4 bases, there was a span of 12 bases. There are 15 residues in the CDR3. Germline CDR1 is ENHRY and CDR2 is SYGVKD.